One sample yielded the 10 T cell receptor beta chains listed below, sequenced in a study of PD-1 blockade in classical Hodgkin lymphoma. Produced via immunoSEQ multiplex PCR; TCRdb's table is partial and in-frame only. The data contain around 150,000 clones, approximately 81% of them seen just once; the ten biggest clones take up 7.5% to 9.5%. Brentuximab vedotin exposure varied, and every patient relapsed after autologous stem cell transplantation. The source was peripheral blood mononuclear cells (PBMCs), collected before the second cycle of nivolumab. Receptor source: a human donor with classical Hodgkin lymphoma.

The CDR3 DNA follows: TGTGCCAGCGTGGAGGCAGCCACCTACGAGCAGTACTTC. Encoded protein: CASVEAATYEQYF. This chain uses TRBV6-5 with TRBJ2-7; a weak D match, TRBD2 (5 bases). The germline V gene has CDR1 MNHEY and CDR2 SVGAGI. The CDR3 is 13 residues long. Trimming took off 8 bases at V and 2 bases at J, with 13 bases between the two ends.

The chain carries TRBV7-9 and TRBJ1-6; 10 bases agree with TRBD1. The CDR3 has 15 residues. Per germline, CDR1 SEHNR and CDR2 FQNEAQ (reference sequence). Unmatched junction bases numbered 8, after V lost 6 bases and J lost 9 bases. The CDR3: CASRRTGTGVSPLHF. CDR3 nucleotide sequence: TGTGCCAGCAGACGAACCGGGACAGGGGTTTCACCCCTCCACTTT.

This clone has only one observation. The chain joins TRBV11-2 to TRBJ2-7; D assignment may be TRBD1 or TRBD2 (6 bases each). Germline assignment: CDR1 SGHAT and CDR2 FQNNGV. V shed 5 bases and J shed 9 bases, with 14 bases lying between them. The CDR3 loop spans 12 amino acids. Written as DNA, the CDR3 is TGTGCCAGCAGCCCTGACAGGAGGGCGCAGTACTTC. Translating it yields CASSPDRRAQYF.

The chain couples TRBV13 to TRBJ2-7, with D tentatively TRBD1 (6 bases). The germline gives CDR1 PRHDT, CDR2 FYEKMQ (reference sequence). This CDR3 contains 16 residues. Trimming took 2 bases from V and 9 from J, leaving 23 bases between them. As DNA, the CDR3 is TGTGCCAGCAGCTTATTTGGGGTTAATGGGGGCGCCGTGCAGTACTTC. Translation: CASSLFGVNGGAVQYF. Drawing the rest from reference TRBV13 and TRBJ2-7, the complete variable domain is AAGVIQSPRHLIKEKRETATLKCYPIPRHDTVYWYQQGPGQDPQFLISFYEKMQSDKGSIPDRFSAQQFSDYHSELNMSSLELGDSALYFCASSLFGVNGGAVQYFGPGTRLTVT.

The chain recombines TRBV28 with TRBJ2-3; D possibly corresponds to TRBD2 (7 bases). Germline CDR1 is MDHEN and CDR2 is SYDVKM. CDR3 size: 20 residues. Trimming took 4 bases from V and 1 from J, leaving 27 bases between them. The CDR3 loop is CASSSYLLAHQKGGTDTQYF. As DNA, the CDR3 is TGTGCCAGCAGTTCGTACCTACTAGCGCACCAAAAGGGGGGCACAGATACGCAGTATTTT.

This chain's CDR3 is CASSRVPQETQYF. In DNA, the CDR3 is TGTGCCAGCAGTCGGGTGCCCCAAGAGACCCAGTACTTC. This chain connects TRBV6-5 to TRBJ2-5; D is uncertain. V lost 5 bases, J lost 1 base, and 8 bases lay in between. Germline values: CDR1 MNHEY, CDR2 SVGAGI. This CDR3 has 13 residues.

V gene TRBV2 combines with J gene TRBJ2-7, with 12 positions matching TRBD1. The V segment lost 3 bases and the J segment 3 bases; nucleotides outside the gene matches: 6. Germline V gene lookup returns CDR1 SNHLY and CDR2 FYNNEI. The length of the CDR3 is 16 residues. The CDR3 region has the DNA TGTGCCAGCAGTGACCCGGGACAGGGGGCCAACTACGAGCAGTACTTC. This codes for CASSDPGQGANYEQYF.

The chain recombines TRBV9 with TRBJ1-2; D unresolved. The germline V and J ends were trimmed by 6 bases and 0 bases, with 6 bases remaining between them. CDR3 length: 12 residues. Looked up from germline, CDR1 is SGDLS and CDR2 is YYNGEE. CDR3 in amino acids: CASTRTNYGYTF. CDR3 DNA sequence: TGTGCCAGCACCCGAACTAACTATGGCTACACCTTC.

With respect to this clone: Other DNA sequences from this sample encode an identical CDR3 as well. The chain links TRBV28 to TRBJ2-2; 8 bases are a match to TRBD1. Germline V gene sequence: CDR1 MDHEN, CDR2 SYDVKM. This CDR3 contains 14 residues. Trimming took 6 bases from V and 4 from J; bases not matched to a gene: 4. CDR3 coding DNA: TGTGCCAGCAGCTCCGGACAGGGCACCGGGGAGCTGTTTTTT. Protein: CASSSGQGTGELFF.

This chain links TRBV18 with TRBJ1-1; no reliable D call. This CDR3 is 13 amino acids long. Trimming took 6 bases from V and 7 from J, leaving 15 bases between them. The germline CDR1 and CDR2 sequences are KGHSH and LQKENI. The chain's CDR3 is CASSPVQEGEAFF. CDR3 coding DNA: TGTGCCAGCTCCCCGGTGCAGGAAGGTGAAGCTTTCTTT.